This T cell receptor beta chain was retrieved from a study of cytomegalovirus exposure and HLA in healthy donors. Study conclusions and caveats: A later analysis linked a missense variant in DCLRE1C to the trimming of TCR beta V and J genes. Other equally common chains were less clonally expanded than HLA-associated TCR beta chains, a later analysis showed.

Although they were nominally healthy when sampled, donors likely had unrecorded immune exposures. In germline, CDR1 is SGHRS, CDR2 YFSETQ. This CDR3 is built from 15 residues. V lost 1 base to trimming and J lost 4 bases; unmatched junction nucleotides: 4. Concerning this clone itself: The antigen remains unidentified.

PCR amplification relied on 60 Vbeta primers (plus 13 Jbeta primers). Profiling relied on immunoSEQ multiplex PCR, and the TCRdb table lists in-frame clones only, not all of them. The clone table shows more than 40,000 clones, with the ten largest holding around 2%. This receptor was identified in a woman aged 40 to 50 in good health and CMV-seronegative. This chain links TRBV5-1 with TRBJ2-5; 10 positions agree with TRBD2. Material: PBMCs. The CDR3: CASSLSASGGETQYF. As DNA, the CDR3 is TGCGCCAGCAGCTTGAGTGCTAGCGGGGGAGAGACCCAGTACTTC. The full variable domain, completed using reference TRBV5-1 and TRBJ2-5, is KAGVTQTPRYLIKTRGQQVTLSCSPISGHRSVSWYQQTPGQGLQFLFEYFSETQRNKGNFPGRFSGRQFSNSRSEMNVSTLELGDSALYLCASSLSASGGETQYFGPGTRLLVL.